The T cell receptor (beta chain) under discussion was sequenced for a study of cytomegalovirus exposure and HLA in healthy donors. PCR employed 60 Vbeta and 13 Jbeta primers. Some clones are missing from TCRdb's copy, which holds only in-frame ones; the method was immunoSEQ multiplex PCR. The data hold fewer than 200,000 clones, with around 81% observed a single time. The CDR3 loop spans 11 amino acids. Germline CDR1 DFQATT, CDR2 SNEGSKA (reference sequence). V dropped 6 bases and J dropped 10 bases, with 13 bases sitting between them. The J gene is TRBJ2-1, the V gene TRBV20-1; no definite D call. The receptor's source is a woman aged 25 to 39 in good health and CMV-seronegative. Input material: PBMCs. The CDR3 loop reads CSATAGREQFF. CDR3 in DNA: TGCAGTGCCACAGCTGGAAGGGAGCAGTTCTTC.